These 8 T cell receptor beta chains originate from one sample sequenced in a study of blood T cells in healthy people across ages. Primed by a sample-barcoded 5' primer and a J-beta primer mix, a second PCR proceeded for 7 to 11 cycles. TCRdb recomputed calls from the 5' RACE reads with MiXCR, one row per CDR3 protein. The sample contains roughly 680,000 distinct CDR3 sequences, 49% of which appear only once. Sample: blood. These receptors came from a woman aged 55-70 years in good health.

The sample holds one count of this clonotype. This rearrangement joins TRBV7-9 to TRBJ2-5, with D hard to call. The J call may be incorrect, as the DNA end agrees better with TRBJ2-7. This CDR3 spans 17 amino acids. CDR1 SEHNR and CDR2 FQNEAQ come from the germline V gene (reference sequence). The CDR3 coding sequence is TGTGCCAGCAGCTTAGTACATACAGCCGGATCCGACTACGAGCAGTACTTC. This gives the protein CASSLVHTAGSDYEQYF.

The table lists this clonotype with a few counts. The chain uses TRBV7-2 and TRBJ2-7; weak D call: TRBD1 (6 bases). Germline V gene sequence: CDR1 SGHTA, CDR2 FQGNSA. The CDR3 is 13 residues long. With 5 bases removed from V and 7 bases from J, the gap between germline ends came to 15 bases. CDR3 sequence reads: CASSVLPGVEQYF. In DNA, the CDR3 is TGTGCCAGCAGCGTACTCCCAGGGGTTGAGCAGTACTTC.

The chain links TRBV20-1 to TRBJ1-1; D unclear. CDR1 is DFQATT and CDR2 is SNEGSKA in the germline V gene (reference sequence). The CDR3 spans 13 residues. The V and J ends lost 0 bases and 4 bases respectively, with 9 bases between them. The CDR3: CSARDGRGTEAFF. The CDR3 DNA is TGCAGTGCTAGAGATGGGAGAGGCACTGAAGCTTTCTTT.

The genes are TRBV13 and TRBJ2-7; 10 bases are a match to TRBD2. The J call may be in error: the DNA end matches TRBJ2-5 better. CDR3 size: 15 residues. Germline-derived CDR1 and CDR2 are PRHDT and FYEKMQ (reference sequence). Here the CDR3 reads CASSRGLAREETQYF. The CDR3 DNA sequence: TGTGCCAGCAGCCGGGGACTAGCGAGAGAAGAGACCCAGTACTTC.

V gene TRBV29-1 combines with J gene TRBJ2-2; D perhaps matches TRBD1 (6 bases). The CDR3 spans 14 residues. V was pared by 4 bases and J by 1 base, with 10 bases between. Germline CDR1 and CDR2: SQVTM and ANQGSEA. Written as DNA, the CDR3 is TGCAGCGTTGGGGGGCGGATGAACACCGGGGAGCTGTTTTTT. Amino acid sequence: CSVGGRMNTGELFF.

The sample holds a few counts of this clonotype. One end of the junction fails to match germline, which may point to a read error. The chain is built from TRBV4-2 and TRBJ2-7; D might be TRBD1 (6 bases). CDR3 length equals 15 residues. Germline CDR1 LGHNA, CDR2 YNFKEQ. The CDR3 DNA follows: TGTGCCAGCAGACAAGCCCAGGGGAAGAACGACGAGCAGTACTTC. Amino acid sequence: CASRQAQGKNDEQYF.

This clonotype was observed a handful of times. The chain combines TRBV29-1 with TRBJ2-3; D not resolved. V lost 0 bases and J 6 bases, leaving 7 bases between the germline ends. The CDR3 loop spans 12 amino acids. The germline gives CDR1 SQVTM, CDR2 ANQGSEA. CDR3 in DNA: TGCAGCGTTGAAGATCGTGGGGATACGCAGTATTTT. This translates into CSVEDRGDTQYF.

V gene TRBV28 combines with J gene TRBJ2-5; 9 bases align to TRBD1. The J call may not be correct, given that the DNA end is closer to TRBJ2-7. The CDR3 runs 17 residues. Germline assignment: CDR1 MDHEN and CDR2 SYDVKM. This CDR3 is CASSSTGPGQGLYEQYF. Written as DNA, the CDR3 is TGTGCCAGCAGCTCAACCGGCCCGGGACAGGGACTTTACGAGCAGTACTTC.